This T cell receptor beta chain is from a study of shared clonotypes between healthy human individuals. Notes on the study in general: Researchers sampled only blood; tissue repertoires likely differ. Generation probability values for non-shared clonotypes were lower than those for clonotypes shared by all four donors. Depth of sequencing was expected to influence donor clonotype sharing.

Regarding this clone: The antigen is not known.

The authors' processing: ImmunoSEQ output lacked quality scores and full-length reads, limiting matched filtering. The assay was immunoSEQ multiplex PCR, and TCRdb's table has in-frame clones only and misses some. V, J and clone size were drawn from that table, and D and trimming were deduced from the DNA. The sample holds millions of clones; 85% to 95% are singletons and the top ten take roughly 0.13%. The TCR was taken from a man aged 18 to 30 in good health. Sequencing input: naive CD4+ T cells sorted from blood. As to subset: CD45RA+ positively selected.

The CDR3 DNA reads TGTGCCTGGAACGGGCAGGCATACACCGGGGAGCTGTTTTTT. Translation: CAWNGQAYTGELFF. J is TRBJ2-2 and V is TRBV30; D gene ambiguous. Trimming left V 4 bases short and J 3 bases short, with 12 bases between. The germline V gene encodes CDR1 GTSNPN and CDR2 SVGIG (reference sequence). The CDR3 loop spans 14 amino acids.